This is a list of T cell receptor beta chains from one sample in a study of cytomegalovirus exposure and HLA in healthy donors. Profiled with immunoSEQ multiplex PCR; TCRdb holds only in-frame clones, not every one. The data hold about 200,000 clones, with 70% to 85% observed a single time. The sample was PBMCs. These receptors all come from a woman in her 30s in good health and CMV-seropositive. The CDR3 runs from the conserved cysteine through the conserved F or W. D genes are given only for firm matches. Part of the rows lack a size; the others show once, few, many or a class for expanded clones.

clone size: -
J gene: TRBJ1-3
V gene: TRBV9
D gene: -
CDR3 DNA: TGTGCCAGCAGCGTCGGCGGCAACACCATATATTTT
CDR3 protein: CASSVGGNTIYF

clone size: -
J gene: TRBJ2-2
V gene: TRBV29-1
D gene: TRBD2
CDR3 DNA: TGCAGCGTTGTAAAAGCGGGGGGGGAGCTGTTTTTT
CDR3 protein: CSVVKAGGELFF

clone size: -
J gene: TRBJ1-2
V gene: TRBV29-1
D gene: -
CDR3 DNA: TGCAGCGTTGAAGAAAGGGGTGGCTATGGCTACACCTTC
CDR3 protein: CSVEERGGYGYTF

clone size: once
J gene: TRBJ2-1
V gene: TRBV4-1
D gene: TRBD2
CDR3 DNA: TGCGCCAGCAGCCAGATTAGCGGGAGGTCCGACAATGAGCAGTTCTTC
CDR3 protein: CASSQISGRSDNEQFF

clone size: -
J gene: TRBJ2-7
V gene: TRBV27
D gene: -
CDR3 DNA: TGTGCCAGCAGTTTAGAACAGGGCGTGTACGAGCAGTACTTC
CDR3 protein: CASSLEQGVYEQYF

clone size: few
J gene: TRBJ1-6
V gene: TRBV4-1
D gene: -
CDR3 DNA: TGCGCCAGCAGCCCCCCGTGGCAGGGGTCCTATAATTCACCCCTCCACTTT
CDR3 protein: CASSPPWQGSYNSPLHF

clone size: once
J gene: TRBJ1-1
V gene: TRBV6-6
D gene: -
CDR3 DNA: TGTGCCAGCAGTGGCAGGGGTTTGAACACTGAAGCTTTCTTT
CDR3 protein: CASSGRGLNTEAFF

clone size: -
J gene: TRBJ2-7
V gene: TRBV5-4
D gene: TRBD1
CDR3 DNA: TGTGCCAGCAGCTCACGGGACAGGGGGTACTACGAGCAGTACTTC
CDR3 protein: CASSSRDRGYYEQYF

clone size: once
J gene: TRBJ1-2
V gene: TRBV9
D gene: TRBD1
CDR3 DNA: TGTGCCAGCAGCCCGGGACAGGGGAACTATGGCTACACCTTC
CDR3 protein: CASSPGQGNYGYTF

clone size: -
J gene: TRBJ2-3
V gene: TRBV7-7
D gene: TRBD1
CDR3 DNA: TGTGCCAGCAGCTTAGGGACAGGGACCACAGATACGCAGTATTTT
CDR3 protein: CASSLGTGTTDTQYF

clone size: -
J gene: TRBJ2-7
V gene: TRBV13
D gene: -
CDR3 DNA: TGTGCCAGCAGCTTCAGGGGGGAAGCGAGCTACGAGCAGTACTTC
CDR3 protein: CASSFRGEASYEQYF

clone size: -
J gene: TRBJ1-1
V gene: TRBV25-1
D gene: TRBD1
CDR3 DNA: TGTGCCAGCAGCAGGGGACAGTTTGGGGACATGAACACTGAAGCTTTCTTT
CDR3 protein: CASSRGQFGDMNTEAFF

clone size: -
J gene: TRBJ2-7
V gene: TRBV11-3
D gene: TRBD2
CDR3 DNA: TGTGCCAGCAGCTTCGCGGGAGCGGAGTACGAGCAGTACTTC
CDR3 protein: CASSFAGAEYEQYF

clone size: -
J gene: TRBJ1-2
V gene: TRBV29-1
D gene: -
CDR3 DNA: TGCAGCGTTGGACAGGATCGTTTTTTTGGCTACACCTTC
CDR3 protein: CSVGQDRFFGYTF

clone size: -
J gene: TRBJ1-1
V gene: TRBV10-3
D gene: -
CDR3 DNA: TGTGCCATCAGTGAGACAGGGCAAGGGGAGAACACTGAAGCTTTCTTT
CDR3 protein: CAISETGQGENTEAFF

clone size: -
J gene: TRBJ2-5
V gene: TRBV5-1
D gene: TRBD2
CDR3 DNA: TGCGCCAGCAGCTCGGGGGGATGGGAAGGAGAGACCCAGTACTTC
CDR3 protein: CASSSGGWEGETQYF

clone size: few
J gene: TRBJ1-5
V gene: TRBV7-8
D gene: TRBD1
CDR3 DNA: TGTGCCAGCAGCCCCCCGGACAGGGACAATCAGCCCCAGCATTTT
CDR3 protein: CASSPPDRDNQPQHF